The 17 T cell receptor beta chains presented below share a single source sample, sequenced in a study of blood T cell repertoires in COVID-19. Clones were sequenced by immunoSEQ multiplex PCR, and TCRdb holds only the in-frame ones, with some missing. Of around 150,000 clones in the sample, 65% to 85% were seen once. The sequenced sample consisted of peripheral blood. All receptors derive from a woman in her sixties with acute or convalescent COVID-19.

This clone was seen a single time. The genes are TRBV5-1 and TRBJ1-2, with TRBD1 matching over 7 bases. V lost 4 bases, J lost 5 bases, and 11 bases stayed unmatched. CDR1 SGHRS and CDR2 YFSETQ come from the germline V gene. The CDR3 covers 15 residues. CDR3 region: CASSPETTGRYGYTF. The DNA for the CDR3 is TGCGCCAGCAGCCCGGAGACGACAGGGAGGTATGGCTACACCTTC.

The chain employs TRBV28 and TRBJ2-3; D is perhaps TRBD1 (7 bases). Germline V gene lookup returns CDR1 MDHEN and CDR2 SYDVKM. The V and J ends lost 6 bases and 8 bases respectively, with 24 bases between them. The CDR3 sequence is 16 residues long. This CDR3 reads CASSLIRGDSHSTQYF. CDR3 DNA: TGTGCCAGCAGCTTAATACGCGGGGACAGCCATTCTACGCAGTATTTT.

The genes are TRBV4-1 and TRBJ1-1, with TRBD1 identical over 9 bases. V lost 1 base to trimming and J lost 2 bases; unmatched junction nucleotides: 2. There are 15 residues in the CDR3. From germline, CDR1 is MGHRA and CDR2 YSYEKL. For the CDR3, the DNA is TGCGCCAGCAGCCAAGCGGGACAGGGAAACACTGAAGCTTTCTTT. This translates into CASSQAGQGNTEAFF.

This chain links TRBV5-4 with TRBJ2-7; tentative D call: TRBD2 (6 bases). Germline V gene data show CDR1 as SGHNT and CDR2 as YYREEE (reference sequence). This CDR3 is 14 amino acids long. Trimming took 4 bases from V and 3 from J, leaving 14 bases between them. The chain's CDR3 is CASSTVGGGYEQYF. DNA for the CDR3: TGTGCCAGCAGCACAGTGGGGGGAGGCTACGAGCAGTACTTC. Using reference TRBV5-4 and TRBJ2-7 for the parts outside the CDR3, the full variable domain is ETGVTQSPTHLIKTRGQQVTLRCSSQSGHNTVSWYQQALGQGPQFIFQYYREEENGRGNFPPRFSGLQFPNYSSELNVNALELDDSALYLCASSTVGGGYEQYFGPGTRLTVT.

The chain couples TRBV7-9 to TRBJ1-2; D is possibly TRBD1 (5 bases). This CDR3 has 14 amino acids. V was pared by 0 bases and J by 8 bases, with 13 bases between. The germline gives CDR1 SEHNR, CDR2 FQNEAQ (reference sequence). CDR3 region: CASSLASRAGGYTF. As DNA, the CDR3 is TGTGCCAGCAGCTTAGCGAGCAGGGCGGGAGGCTACACCTTC. Based on the CDR3 plus reference TRBV7-9 and TRBJ1-2, the full variable domain is DTGVSQNPRHKITKRGQNVTFRCDPISEHNRLYWYRQTLGQGPEFLTYFQNEAQLEKSRLLSDRFSAERPKGSFSTLEIQRTEQGDSAMYLCASSLASRAGGYTFGSGTRLTVV.

This clone was seen a few times. The chain is built from TRBV28 and TRBJ1-2, with TRBD1 matching 7 bases. Germline trimming cut 3 bases from V and 6 bases from J; bases unmatched to any gene: 13. The CDR3 runs 16 residues. Germline lookup yields CDR1 MDHEN and CDR2 SYDVKM. This CDR3 is CASSFRGSRGSNGYTF. In nucleotides, the CDR3 is TGTGCCAGCAGTTTTAGGGGTAGCAGGGGGTCGAATGGCTACACCTTC.

V usage is TRBV9 and J usage is TRBJ2-1, with 7 positions matching TRBD2. The V gene's germline CDR1 is SGDLS and CDR2 YYNGEE. Unmatched junction bases numbered 3, after V lost 3 bases and J lost 0 bases. The CDR3 is 15 amino acids. The CDR3: CASSASGYSYNEQFF. The DNA of the CDR3 is TGTGCCAGCAGCGCTAGCGGCTACTCCTACAATGAGCAGTTCTTC.

The chain is built from TRBV9 and TRBJ2-4; D is perhaps TRBD2 (6 bases). Trimming removed 0 bases from V and 8 bases from J, with 12 bases in between. The germline CDR1 and CDR2 sequences are SGDLS and YYNGEE. The CDR3 totals 14 residues. For the CDR3, the DNA is TGTGCCAGCAGCGTAGGGTCGGGAGTGGACATTCAGTACTTC. Protein product: CASSVGSGVDIQYF. Variable domain in full (rest from reference TRBV9 and TRBJ2-4): DSGVTQTPKHLITATGQRVTLRCSPRSGDLSVYWYQQSLDQGLQFLIQYYNGEERAKGNILERFSAQQFPDLHSELNLSSLELGDSALYFCASSVGSGVDIQYFGAGTRLSVL.

The gene calls are TRBV3-1 (or the pseudogene TRBV3-2) and TRBJ2-1, with 11 bases that match TRBD2. V lost 4 bases, J lost 10 bases, and 12 bases stayed unmatched. Germline-derived CDR1 and CDR2 are LGHDT and YNNKEL (reference sequence). The CDR3 loop spans 16 amino acids. The CDR3 is CASSPTTSGEAWEQFF. The CDR3, as DNA: TGTGCCAGCAGCCCGACGACTAGCGGGGAAGCGTGGGAGCAGTTCTTC.

V is TRBV28 and J is TRBJ2-7; D is uncertain. Germline V gene sequence: CDR1 MDHEN, CDR2 SYDVKM. V was clipped by 5 bases and J by 6 bases, with 8 bases between them. CDR3 length: 11 amino acids. This CDR3 reads CASSEVSEQYF. In DNA form, the CDR3 reads TGTGCCAGCAGTGAGGTCTCCGAGCAGTACTTC.

This clone was seen once. The chain joins TRBV7-3 to TRBJ2-7, with D possibly TRBD1 on 5 matching bases. The CDR3 consists of 13 residues. V was pared by 3 bases and J by 3 bases, with 9 bases between. Germline CDR1 reads SGHTA; CDR2 reads FQGTGA. CDR3 residues: CASSLGQNYEQYF. CDR3 coding DNA: TGTGCCAGCAGCTTGGGGCAGAACTACGAGCAGTACTTC.

This CDR3 is CASSLMGLGTGGRGDTEAFF. Written as DNA, the CDR3 is TGTGCCAGCAGCTTAATGGGCTTAGGGACAGGGGGCAGGGGTGACACTGAAGCTTTCTTT. The chain is built from TRBV7-3 and TRBJ1-1, with 12 bases lining up with TRBD1. Germline lookup yields CDR1 SGHTA and CDR2 FQGTGA. The CDR3 consists of 20 residues. V was clipped by 1 base and J by 3 bases; unmatched bases: 15. The variable domain in full, completed from reference TRBV7-3 and TRBJ1-1, reads GAGVSQTPSNKVTEKGKYVELRCDPISGHTALYWYRQSLGQGPEFLIYFQGTGAADDSGLPNDRFFAVRPEGSVSTLKIQRTERGDSAVYLCASSLMGLGTGGRGDTEAFFGQGTRLTVV.

This clone was found once. The chain links TRBV5-1 to TRBJ2-5; D gene uncertain. The germline V gene encodes CDR1 SGHRS and CDR2 YFSETQ. The V end was cut by 0 bases, the J end by 0 bases, with 6 bases between. This CDR3 region has 14 residues. The CDR3 region is CASSLVGDQETQYF. The CDR3 bases are TGCGCCAGCAGCTTGGTAGGAGACCAAGAGACCCAGTACTTC.

The genes are TRBV5-1 and TRBJ2-1; 12 nucleotides agree with TRBD2. Germline CDR1 SGHRS, CDR2 YFSETQ. The V and J ends lost 4 bases and 0 bases, in that order; junction bases with no gene match: 2. The CDR3 covers 16 residues. CDR3 nucleotide sequence: TGCGCCAGCAGCCCACTAGCGGGAGGCTCCTACAATGAGCAGTTCTTC. It encodes CASSPLAGGSYNEQFF. The variable domain in full, with the rest retrieved from reference TRBV5-1 and TRBJ2-1, is KAGVTQTPRYLIKTRGQQVTLSCSPISGHRSVSWYQQTPGQGLQFLFEYFSETQRNKGNFPGRFSGRQFSNSRSEMNVSTLELGDSALYLCASSPLAGGSYNEQFFGPGTRLTVL.

The chain uses TRBV30 and TRBJ1-2; the match to TRBD1 covers 12 bases. V shed 4 bases, J shed 8 bases, and the junction held 8 bases outside the gene matches. The CDR3 extends over 14 amino acids. Germline CDR1 and CDR2: GTSNPN and SVGIG (reference sequence). CDR3 sequence: CAWTGTGGLEGYTF. The CDR3 coding sequence is TGTGCCTGGACCGGGACAGGGGGCTTGGAAGGCTACACCTTC.

The CDR3 DNA is TGTGCCAGCAGCCCAAGGACAGGGGGCGATACGAACACCGGGGAGCTGTTTTTT. Translated: CASSPRTGGDTNTGELFF. The J gene is TRBJ2-2, the V gene TRBV9; 11 bases agree with TRBD1. There are 18 residues in the CDR3. Germline CDR1 reads SGDLS; CDR2 reads YYNGEE. The ends lost 4 bases at V and 0 bases at J; junction bases unmatched: 8.

V usage is TRBV2 and J usage is TRBJ1-1, with 9 bases fitting TRBD1. The CDR3 totals 13 residues. With V trimmed by 6 bases and J by 5 bases, 4 bases remained unmatched. From germline, CDR1 is SNHLY and CDR2 FYNNEI. This CDR3 reads CASSRDRETEAFF. Here the CDR3 DNA reads TGTGCCAGCAGCAGGGACAGGGAGACTGAAGCTTTCTTT.